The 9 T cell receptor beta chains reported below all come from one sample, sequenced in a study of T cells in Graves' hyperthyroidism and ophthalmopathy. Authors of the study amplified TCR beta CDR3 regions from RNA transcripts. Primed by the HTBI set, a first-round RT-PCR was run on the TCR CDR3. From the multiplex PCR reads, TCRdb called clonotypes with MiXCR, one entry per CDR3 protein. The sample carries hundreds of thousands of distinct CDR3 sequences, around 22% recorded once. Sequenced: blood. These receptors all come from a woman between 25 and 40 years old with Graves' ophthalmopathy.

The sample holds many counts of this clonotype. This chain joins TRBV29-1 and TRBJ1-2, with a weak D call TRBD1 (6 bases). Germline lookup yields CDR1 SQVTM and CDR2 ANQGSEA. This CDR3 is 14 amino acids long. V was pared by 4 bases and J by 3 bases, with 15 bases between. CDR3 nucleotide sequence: TGCAGCGTTGGCAGGGGAGTTGACGACTATGGCTACACCTTC. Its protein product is CSVGRGVDDYGYTF. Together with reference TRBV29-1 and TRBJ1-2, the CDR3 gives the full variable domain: SAVISQKPSRDICQRGTSLTIQCQVDSQVTMMFWYRQQPGQSLTLIATANQGSEATYESGFVIDKFPISRPNLTFSTLTVSNMSPEDSSIYLCSVGRGVDDYGYTFGSGTRLTVV.

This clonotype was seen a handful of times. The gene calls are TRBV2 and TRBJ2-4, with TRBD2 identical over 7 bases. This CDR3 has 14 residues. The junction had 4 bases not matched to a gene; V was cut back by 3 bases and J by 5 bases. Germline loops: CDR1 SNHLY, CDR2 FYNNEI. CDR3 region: CASSELLAENIQYF. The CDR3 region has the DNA TGTGCCAGCAGTGAGTTGCTAGCGGAAAACATTCAGTACTTC.

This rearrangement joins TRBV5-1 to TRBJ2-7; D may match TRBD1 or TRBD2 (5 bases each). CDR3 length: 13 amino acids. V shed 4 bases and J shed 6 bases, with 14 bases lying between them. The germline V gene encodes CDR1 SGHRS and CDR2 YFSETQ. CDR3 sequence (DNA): TGCGCCAGCAGCCACAAAACAGGAGGCGAGCAGTACTTC. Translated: CASSHKTGGEQYF. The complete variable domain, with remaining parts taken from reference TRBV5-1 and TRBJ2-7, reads KAGVTQTPRYLIKTRGQQVTLSCSPISGHRSVSWYQQTPGQGLQFLFEYFSETQRNKGNFPGRFSGRQFSNSRSEMNVSTLELGDSALYLCASSHKTGGEQYFGPGTRLTVT.

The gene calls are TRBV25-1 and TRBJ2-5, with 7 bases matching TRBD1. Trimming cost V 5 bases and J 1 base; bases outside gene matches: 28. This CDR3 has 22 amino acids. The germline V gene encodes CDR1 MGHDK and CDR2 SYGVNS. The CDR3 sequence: CASSTLNWLDEQGLRSQETQYF. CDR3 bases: TGTGCCAGCAGTACCCTCAACTGGCTTGATGAACAGGGGCTACGATCCCAAGAGACCCAGTACTTC.

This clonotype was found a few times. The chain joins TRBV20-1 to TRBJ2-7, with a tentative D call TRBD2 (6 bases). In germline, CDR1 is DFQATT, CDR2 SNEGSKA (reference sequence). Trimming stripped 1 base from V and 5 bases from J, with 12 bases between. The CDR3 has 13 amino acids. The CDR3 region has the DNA TGCAGTGCTAGAGTCGGGGAGGTAGACGAGCAGTACTTC. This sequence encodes CSARVGEVDEQYF.

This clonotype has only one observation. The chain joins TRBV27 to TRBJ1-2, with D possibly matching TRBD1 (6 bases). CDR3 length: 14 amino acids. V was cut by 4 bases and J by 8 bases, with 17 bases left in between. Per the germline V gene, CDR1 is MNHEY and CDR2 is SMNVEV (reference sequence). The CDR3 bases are TGTGCCAGCAGTTCCCCGGAACAGGGTTACGGCTACACCTTC. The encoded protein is CASSSPEQGYGYTF.

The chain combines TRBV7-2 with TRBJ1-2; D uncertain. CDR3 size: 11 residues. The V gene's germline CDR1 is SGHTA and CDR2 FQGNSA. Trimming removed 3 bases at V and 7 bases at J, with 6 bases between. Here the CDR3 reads CASSLLSGYTF. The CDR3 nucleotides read TGTGCCAGCAGCTTGTTAAGTGGCTACACCTTC.

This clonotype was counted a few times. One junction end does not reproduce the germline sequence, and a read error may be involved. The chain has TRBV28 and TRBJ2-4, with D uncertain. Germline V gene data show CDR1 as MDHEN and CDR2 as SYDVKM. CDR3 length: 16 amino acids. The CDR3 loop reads CASSLFLGGAKNIKYF. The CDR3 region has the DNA TGTGCCAGCAGTTTATTCCTAGGCGGCGCCAAAAACATTAAGTACTTC.

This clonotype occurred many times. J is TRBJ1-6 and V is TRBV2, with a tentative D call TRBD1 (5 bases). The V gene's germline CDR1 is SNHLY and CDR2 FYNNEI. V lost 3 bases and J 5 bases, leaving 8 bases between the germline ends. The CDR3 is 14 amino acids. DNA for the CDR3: TGTGCCAGCAGTGAGGCGGGGGATAATTCACCCCTCCACTTT. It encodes CASSEAGDNSPLHF.